This TCR beta chain was sequenced in a study of blood T cells in healthy people across ages. Study-level findings and limits: Nothing was known about donor CMV status, and this possibly confounded expanded clonotype changes. Long-lived donors exceeded aged donors in naive CD4+ cells and diversity.

Concerning this clonotype: Its antigen is not identified.

A second PCR of 7 to 11 cycles used a sample-barcoded 5' primer and a J-beta primer mix. Every cDNA molecule carried a tag from a template-switch adaptor bearing 12 random nucleotides. A single record per CDR3 protein comes from TCRdb applying MiXCR to the 5' RACE reads. The sample has 1,100,000 or so distinct CDR3 sequences, more than 40% seen once. Germline CDR1 DFQATT, CDR2 SNEGSKA (reference sequence). The CDR3 runs 14 residues. V was clipped by 3 bases and J by 1 base; unmatched bases: 2. This receptor was taken from a woman aged 60-75 years in good health. The rearrangement joins TRBV20-1 to TRBJ2-2; 7 positions match TRBD1. The sample consisted of blood. The DNA for the CDR3 is TGCAGTGCTAGGGGGGACAGGAACACCGGGGAGCTGTTTTTT. It codes for CSARGDRNTGELFF.